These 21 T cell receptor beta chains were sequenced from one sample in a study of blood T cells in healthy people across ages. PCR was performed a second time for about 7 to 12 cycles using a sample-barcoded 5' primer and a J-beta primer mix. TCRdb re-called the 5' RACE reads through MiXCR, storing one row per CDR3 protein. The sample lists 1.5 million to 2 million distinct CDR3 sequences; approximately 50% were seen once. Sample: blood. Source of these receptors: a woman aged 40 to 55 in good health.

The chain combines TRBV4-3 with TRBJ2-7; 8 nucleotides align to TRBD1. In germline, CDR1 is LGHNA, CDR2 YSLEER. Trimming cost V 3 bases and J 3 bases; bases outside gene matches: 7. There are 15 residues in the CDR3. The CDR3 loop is CASSHRQGWNYEQYF. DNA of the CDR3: TGCGCCAGCAGCCATAGACAGGGGTGGAACTACGAGCAGTACTTC.

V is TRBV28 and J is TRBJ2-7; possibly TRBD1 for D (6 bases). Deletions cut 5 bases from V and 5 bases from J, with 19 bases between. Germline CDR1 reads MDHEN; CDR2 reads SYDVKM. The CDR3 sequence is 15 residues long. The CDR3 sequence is CASSLPTGFLDEQYF. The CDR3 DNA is TGTGCCAGCAGTCTTCCGACAGGCTTCCTCGACGAGCAGTACTTC.

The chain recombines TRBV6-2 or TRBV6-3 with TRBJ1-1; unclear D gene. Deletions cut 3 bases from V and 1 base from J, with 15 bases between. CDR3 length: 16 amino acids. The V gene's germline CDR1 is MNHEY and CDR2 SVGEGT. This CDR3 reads CASSYHSLSRNTEAFF. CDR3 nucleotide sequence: TGTGCCAGCAGTTATCACAGCTTATCCAGGAACACTGAAGCTTTCTTT.

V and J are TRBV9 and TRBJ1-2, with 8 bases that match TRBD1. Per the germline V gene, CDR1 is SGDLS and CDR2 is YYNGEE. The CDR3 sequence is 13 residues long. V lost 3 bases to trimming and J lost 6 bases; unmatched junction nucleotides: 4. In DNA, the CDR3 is TGTGCCAGCAGCGCAGGGGGCCGGGATGGCTACACCTTC. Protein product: CASSAGGRDGYTF.

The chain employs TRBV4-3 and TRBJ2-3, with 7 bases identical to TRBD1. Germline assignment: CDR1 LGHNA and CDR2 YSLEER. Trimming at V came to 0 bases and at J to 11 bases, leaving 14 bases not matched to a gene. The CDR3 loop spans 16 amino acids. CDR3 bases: TGCGCCAGCAGCCAAGATGAGGGGGCGACTCTGATAGAGCAGTATTTT. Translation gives CASSQDEGATLIEQYF.

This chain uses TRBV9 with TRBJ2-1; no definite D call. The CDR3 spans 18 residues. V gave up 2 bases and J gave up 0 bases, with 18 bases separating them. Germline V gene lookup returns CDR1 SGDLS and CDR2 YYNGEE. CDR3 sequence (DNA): TGTGCCAGCAGCGTTCGACCCGGCACCGCCGGCTCCTACAATGAGCAGTTCTTC. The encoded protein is CASSVRPGTAGSYNEQFF.

CDR3 coding DNA: TGTGCCAGCAGTTTGGACTGGATACAAGAGACCCAGTACTTC. Protein sequence: CASSLDWIQETQYF. The chain employs TRBV27 and TRBJ2-5; maybe TRBD2 (5 bases). The CDR3 runs 14 residues. CDR1 is MNHEY, CDR2 SMNVEV, per germline (reference sequence). V was cut by 3 bases and J by 2 bases, with 10 bases left in between.

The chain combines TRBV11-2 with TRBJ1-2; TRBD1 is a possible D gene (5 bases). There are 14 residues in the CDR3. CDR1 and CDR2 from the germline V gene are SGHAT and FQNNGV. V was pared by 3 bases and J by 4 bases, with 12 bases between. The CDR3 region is CASSFPGHSYGYTF. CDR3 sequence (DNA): TGTGCCAGCAGCTTCCCCGGACATAGCTATGGCTACACCTTC.

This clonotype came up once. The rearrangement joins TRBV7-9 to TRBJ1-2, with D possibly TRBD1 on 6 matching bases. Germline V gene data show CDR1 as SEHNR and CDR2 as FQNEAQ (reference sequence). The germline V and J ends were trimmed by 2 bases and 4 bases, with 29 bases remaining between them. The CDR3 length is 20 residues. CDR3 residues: CASSLFGGAVPKGNSYGYTF. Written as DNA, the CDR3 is TGTGCCAGCAGCTTATTTGGGGGGGCAGTGCCCAAGGGTAACAGCTATGGCTACACCTTC.

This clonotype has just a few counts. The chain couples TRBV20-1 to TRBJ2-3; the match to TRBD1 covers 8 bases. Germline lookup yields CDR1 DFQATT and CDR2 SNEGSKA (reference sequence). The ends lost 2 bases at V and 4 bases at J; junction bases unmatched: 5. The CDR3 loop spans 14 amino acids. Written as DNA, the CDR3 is TGCAGTGCTAGAACCAGGGGGCGCCCAGATACGCAGTATTTT. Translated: CSARTRGRPDTQYF.

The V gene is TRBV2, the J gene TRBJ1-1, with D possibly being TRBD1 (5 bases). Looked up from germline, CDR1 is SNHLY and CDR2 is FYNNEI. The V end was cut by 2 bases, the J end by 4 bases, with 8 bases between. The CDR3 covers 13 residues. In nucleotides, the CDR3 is TGTGCCAGCAGTGAATCCGGGACCACTGAAGCTTTCTTT. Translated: CASSESGTTEAFF.

For the CDR3, the DNA is TGCAGTGCTAGAGATCCACTAGCGGGGGCTCCGCAGTATTTT. As protein: CSARDPLAGAPQYF. This chain joins TRBV20-1 and TRBJ2-3; 11 bases are a match to TRBD2. Germline trimming cut 0 bases from V and 10 bases from J; bases unmatched to any gene: 6. The germline V gene has CDR1 DFQATT and CDR2 SNEGSKA (reference sequence). The CDR3 totals 14 residues.

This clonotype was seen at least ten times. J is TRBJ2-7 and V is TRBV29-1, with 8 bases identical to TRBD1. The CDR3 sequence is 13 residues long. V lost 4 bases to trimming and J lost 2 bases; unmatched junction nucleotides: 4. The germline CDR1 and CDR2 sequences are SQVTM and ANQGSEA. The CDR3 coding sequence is TGCAGCGTTGGGGGGACAGGCACCTACGAGCAGTACTTC. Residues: CSVGGTGTYEQYF.

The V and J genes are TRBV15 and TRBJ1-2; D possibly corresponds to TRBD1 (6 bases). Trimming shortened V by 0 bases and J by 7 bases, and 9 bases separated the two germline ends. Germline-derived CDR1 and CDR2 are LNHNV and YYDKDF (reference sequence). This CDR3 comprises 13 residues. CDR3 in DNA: TGTGCCACCAGCAGAGAGGGGGCCGGTGGCTACACCTTC. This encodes CATSREGAGGYTF.

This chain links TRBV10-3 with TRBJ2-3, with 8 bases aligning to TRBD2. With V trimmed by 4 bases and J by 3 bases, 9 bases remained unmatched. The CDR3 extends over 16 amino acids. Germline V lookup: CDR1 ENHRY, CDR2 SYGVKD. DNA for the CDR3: TGTGCCATCAGTGGTCAAGGACTAGCCGAAACAGATACGCAGTATTTT. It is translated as CAISGQGLAETDTQYF.

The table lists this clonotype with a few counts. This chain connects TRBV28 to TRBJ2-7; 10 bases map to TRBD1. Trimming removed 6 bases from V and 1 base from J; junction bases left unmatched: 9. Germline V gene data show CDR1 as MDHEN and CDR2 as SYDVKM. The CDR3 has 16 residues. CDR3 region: CASSLGGTGVSYEQYF. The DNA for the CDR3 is TGTGCCAGCAGCTTAGGAGGGACAGGGGTTTCCTACGAGCAGTACTTC.

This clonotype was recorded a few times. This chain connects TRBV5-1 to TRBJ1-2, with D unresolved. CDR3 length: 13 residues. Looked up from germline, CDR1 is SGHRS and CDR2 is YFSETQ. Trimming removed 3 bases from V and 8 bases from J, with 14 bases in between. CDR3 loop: CASSSPGSSGYTF. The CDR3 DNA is TGCGCCAGCAGCTCCCCCGGGTCGTCGGGCTACACCTTC.

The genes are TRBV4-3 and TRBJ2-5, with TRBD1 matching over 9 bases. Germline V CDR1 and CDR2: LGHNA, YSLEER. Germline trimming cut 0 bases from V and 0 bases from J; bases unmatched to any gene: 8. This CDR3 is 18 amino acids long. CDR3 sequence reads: CASSQDFLTGGYQETQYF. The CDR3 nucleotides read TGCGCCAGCAGCCAAGATTTCTTGACAGGGGGTTACCAAGAGACCCAGTACTTC.

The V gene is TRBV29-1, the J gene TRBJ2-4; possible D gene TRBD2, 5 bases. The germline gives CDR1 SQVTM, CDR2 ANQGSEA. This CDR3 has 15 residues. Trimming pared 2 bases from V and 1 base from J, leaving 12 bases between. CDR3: CSVERLNWAKNIQYF. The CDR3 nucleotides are TGCAGCGTTGAACGACTAAACTGGGCCAAAAACATTCAGTACTTC.

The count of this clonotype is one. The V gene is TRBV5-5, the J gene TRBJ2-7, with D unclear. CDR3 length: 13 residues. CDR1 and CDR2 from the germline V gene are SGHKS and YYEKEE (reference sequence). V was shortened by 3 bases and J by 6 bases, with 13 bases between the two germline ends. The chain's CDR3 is CASSWRDWSEQYF. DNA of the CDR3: TGTGCCAGCAGCTGGAGAGATTGGAGCGAGCAGTACTTC.

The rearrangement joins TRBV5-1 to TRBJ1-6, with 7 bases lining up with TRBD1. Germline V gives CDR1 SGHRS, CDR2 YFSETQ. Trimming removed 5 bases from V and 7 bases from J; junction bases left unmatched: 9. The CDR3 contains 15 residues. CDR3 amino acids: CASRTAAQGNSPLHF. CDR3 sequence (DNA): TGCGCCAGCAGAACGGCGGCACAGGGGAATTCACCCCTCCACTTT.